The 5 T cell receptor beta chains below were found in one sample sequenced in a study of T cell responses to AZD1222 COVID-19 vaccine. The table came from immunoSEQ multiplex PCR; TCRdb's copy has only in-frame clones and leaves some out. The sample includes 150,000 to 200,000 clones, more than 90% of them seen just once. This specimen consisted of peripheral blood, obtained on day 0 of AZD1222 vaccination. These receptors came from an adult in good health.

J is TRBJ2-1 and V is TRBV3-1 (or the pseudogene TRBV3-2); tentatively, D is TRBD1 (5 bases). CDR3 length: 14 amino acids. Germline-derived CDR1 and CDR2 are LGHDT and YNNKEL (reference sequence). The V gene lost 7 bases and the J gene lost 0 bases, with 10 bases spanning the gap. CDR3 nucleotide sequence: TGTGCCAGCACCACCCAGGGCTCCTACAATGAGCAGTTCTTC. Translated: CASTTQGSYNEQFF.

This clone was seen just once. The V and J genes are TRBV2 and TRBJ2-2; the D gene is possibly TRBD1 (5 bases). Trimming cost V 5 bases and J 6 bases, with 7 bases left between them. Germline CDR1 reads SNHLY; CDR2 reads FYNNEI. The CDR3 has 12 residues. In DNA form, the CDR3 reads TGTGCCAGCAGTCCACAGGCCGGGGAGCTGTTTTTT. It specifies CASSPQAGELFF.

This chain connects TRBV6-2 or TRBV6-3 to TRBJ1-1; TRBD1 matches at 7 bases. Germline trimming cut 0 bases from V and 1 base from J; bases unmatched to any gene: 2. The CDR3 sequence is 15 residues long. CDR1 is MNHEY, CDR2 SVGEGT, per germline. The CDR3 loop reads CASSYSQGGNTEAFF. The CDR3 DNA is TGTGCCAGCAGTTACTCTCAGGGGGGGAACACTGAAGCTTTCTTT.

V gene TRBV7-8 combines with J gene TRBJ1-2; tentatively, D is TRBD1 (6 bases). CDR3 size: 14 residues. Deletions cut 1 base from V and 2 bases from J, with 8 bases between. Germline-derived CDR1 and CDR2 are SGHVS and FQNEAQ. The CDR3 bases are TGTGCCAGCAGCTTAGGAACAGGGAACTATGGCTACACCTTC. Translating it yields CASSLGTGNYGYTF.

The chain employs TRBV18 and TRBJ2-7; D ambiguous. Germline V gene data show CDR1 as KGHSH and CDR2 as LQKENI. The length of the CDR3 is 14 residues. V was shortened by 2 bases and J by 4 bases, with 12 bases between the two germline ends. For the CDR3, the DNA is TGTGCCAGCTCACCAGGGGAAGGCTTGTACGAGCAGTACTTC. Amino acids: CASSPGEGLYEQYF.